These T cell receptor beta chains were read from a single sample in a study of identical twins. TCRdb independently ran MiXCR on the 5' RACE reads; one entry per CDR3 protein. The table lists 300,000 to 400,000 distinct CDR3 sequences, 9% to 15% of them singletons. These data also formed part of another study, on yellow fever vaccine responses in identical twins.

Source material: CD8+ T cells sorted from blood. These receptors were collected from a woman aged 18-30 years in good health. Each CDR3 is given with its conserved first and last residue. A D gene is named only where the DNA matches it firmly. Part of the rows lack a size; the others show once, few, many or a class for expanded clones.

clone_size: few
v_call: TRBV20-1
j_call: TRBJ2-2
d_call: TRBD2
cdr3_aa: CSARPSGGSELFF
cdr3_nt: TGCAGTGCTAGACCTAGCGGGGGTTCCGAGCTGTTTTTT

clone_size: .
v_call: TRBV13
j_call: TRBJ1-5
d_call: .
cdr3_aa: CASSLRGANQPQHF
cdr3_nt: TGTGCCAGCAGCTTGCGGGGGGCCAATCAGCCCCAGCATTTT

clone_size: .
v_call: TRBV14
j_call: TRBJ2-6
d_call: .
cdr3_aa: CANSQVYDRPDSGANVLTF
cdr3_nt: TGTGCCAACAGCCAAGTATATGACAGGCCAGACTCTGGGGCCAACGTCCTGACTTTC

clone_size: .
v_call: TRBV29-1
j_call: TRBJ2-3
d_call: TRBD2
cdr3_aa: CSVEKGPGLAGDWTDTQYF
cdr3_nt: TGCAGCGTTGAAAAGGGGCCGGGACTAGCGGGAGATTGGACAGATACGCAGTATTTT

clone_size: few
v_call: TRBV25-1
j_call: TRBJ2-1
d_call: .
cdr3_aa: CASSESGVWNEQFF
cdr3_nt: TGTGCCAGCAGTGAATCCGGGGTATGGAATGAGCAGTTCTTC

clone_size: few
v_call: TRBV14
j_call: TRBJ2-1
d_call: .
cdr3_aa: CATSPGSRYNEQFF
cdr3_nt: TGTGCCACCTCCCCCGGGAGTCGCTACAATGAGCAGTTCTTC

clone_size: .
v_call: TRBV15
j_call: TRBJ2-1
d_call: TRBD2
cdr3_aa: CATSSTLAGEEQFF
cdr3_nt: TGTGCCACCAGCAGTACCCTAGCGGGAGAGGAGCAGTTCTTC

clone_size: .
v_call: TRBV4-2
j_call: TRBJ2-4
d_call: TRBD2
cdr3_aa: CASSQDGRAVRF
cdr3_nt: TGTGCCAGCAGCCAAGACGGGAGGGCGGTTCGGTTC

clone_size: .
v_call: TRBV20-1
j_call: TRBJ2-5
d_call: TRBD2
cdr3_aa: CSARPLLSGLVRETQYF
cdr3_nt: TGCAGTGCTAGACCTCTCTTATCGGGACTAGTGAGAGAGACCCAGTACTTC

clone_size: many
v_call: TRBV2
j_call: TRBJ2-1
d_call: .
cdr3_aa: CASRYRSGARNEQFF
cdr3_nt: TGTGCCAGCAGGTACAGGTCGGGAGCGCGGAATGAGCAGTTCTTC

clone_size: few
v_call: TRBV4-1
j_call: TRBJ2-1
d_call: .
cdr3_aa: CASSPHGQRRDEQFF
cdr3_nt: TGCGCCAGCAGCCCTCATGGACAGCGGAGGGATGAGCAGTTCTTC

clone_size: few
v_call: TRBV7-9
j_call: TRBJ2-7
d_call: TRBD2
cdr3_aa: CASSLGSGRAFYEQYF
cdr3_nt: TGTGCCAGCAGCTTGGGAAGCGGGAGGGCCTTCTACGAGCAGTACTTC

clone_size: .
v_call: TRBV11-2
j_call: TRBJ2-7
d_call: .
cdr3_aa: CASSLGQIGQYF
cdr3_nt: TGTGCCAGCAGCTTAGGGCAGATAGGGCAGTACTTC

clone_size: .
v_call: TRBV20-1
j_call: TRBJ2-7
d_call: .
cdr3_aa: CSASSGTYEQYF
cdr3_nt: TGCAGTGCTAGCTCGGGGACCTACGAGCAGTACTTC

clone_size: .
v_call: TRBV7-5
j_call: TRBJ1-1
d_call: .
cdr3_aa: CISVSDPVGTGENTEAFF
cdr3_nt: .

clone_size: .
v_call: TRBV15
j_call: TRBJ2-1
d_call: TRBD2
cdr3_aa: CATSSWGGLAGVGDEQFF
cdr3_nt: TGTGCCACCAGCTCCTGGGGAGGTCTAGCGGGAGTAGGGGATGAGCAGTTCTTC

clone_size: few
v_call: TRBV25-1
j_call: TRBJ2-1
d_call: .
cdr3_aa: CASSEFVGVEQFF
cdr3_nt: TGTGCCAGCAGTGAATTTGTGGGGGTTGAGCAGTTCTTC

clone_size: .
v_call: TRBV4-1
j_call: TRBJ1-2
d_call: .
cdr3_aa: CASSQEWTGDYGYTF
cdr3_nt: TGCGCCAGCAGCCAAGAGTGGACGGGGGACTATGGCTACACCTTC

clone_size: .
v_call: TRBV15
j_call: TRBJ2-1
d_call: .
cdr3_aa: CATSSRGRGEQFF
cdr3_nt: TGTGCCACCAGCTCAAGGGGTCGCGGTGAGCAGTTCTTC

clone_size: few
v_call: TRBV5-6
j_call: TRBJ2-3
d_call: TRBD2
cdr3_aa: CASRLPGASGRDTQYF
cdr3_nt: TGTGCCAGCAGGCTGCCCGGAGCTAGCGGGAGAGATACGCAGTATTTT

clone_size: .
v_call: TRBV20-1
j_call: TRBJ2-1
d_call: TRBD2
cdr3_aa: CSAKTSGDYNEQFF
cdr3_nt: TGCAGTGCCAAGACTAGCGGGGACTACAATGAGCAGTTCTTC

clone_size: .
v_call: TRBV27
j_call: TRBJ2-3
d_call: TRBD2
cdr3_aa: CASSSGLAGGADTQYF
cdr3_nt: TGTGCCAGCAGCTCCGGACTAGCGGGAGGTGCAGATACGCAGTATTTT

clone_size: .
v_call: TRBV9
j_call: TRBJ2-1
d_call: .
cdr3_aa: CASSKQTAYNEQFF
cdr3_nt: TGTGCCAGCAGCAAACAGACAGCCTACAATGAGCAGTTCTTC

clone_size: few
v_call: TRBV27
j_call: TRBJ2-1
d_call: TRBD2
cdr3_aa: CASSISGGAVNEQFF
cdr3_nt: TGTGCCAGCAGTATAAGCGGGGGGGCCGTCAATGAGCAGTTCTTC

clone_size: many
v_call: TRBV5-1
j_call: TRBJ2-2
d_call: .
cdr3_aa: CASPGQNTGELFF
cdr3_nt: TGCGCCAGCCCGGGACAGAACACCGGGGAGCTGTTTTTT

clone_size: many
v_call: TRBV5-1
j_call: TRBJ2-3
d_call: .
cdr3_aa: CASRRIGNTQYF
cdr3_nt: TGCGCCAGCAGGCGGATCGGGAATACGCAGTATTTT

clone_size: .
v_call: TRBV5-1
j_call: TRBJ2-3
d_call: .
cdr3_aa: CASSELVASTDTQYF
cdr3_nt: TGCGCCAGCAGCGAGTTAGTCGCTAGCACAGATACGCAGTATTTT

clone_size: .
v_call: TRBV7-9
j_call: TRBJ2-2
d_call: .
cdr3_aa: CASSPEGWEFAGELFF
cdr3_nt: TGTGCCAGCAGCCCAGAAGGGTGGGAGTTTGCCGGGGAGCTGTTTTTT

clone_size: .
v_call: TRBV5-6
j_call: TRBJ2-7
d_call: .
cdr3_aa: CASSLYRNNYEQYF
cdr3_nt: TGTGCCAGCAGCTTGTATAGGAACAACTACGAGCAGTACTTC